The 2 T cell receptor beta chains listed next were all sequenced from one sample in a study of regulatory T cells in long-lasting Graves disease. Time point denoted: newly diagnosed GD, antithyroid drugs for less than 3 months. Isolated PBMC RNA provided the starting material for the TCR library. Combining iRepertoire HTBI primers with Arm-PCR of CDR3 regions, the authors built TCR beta libraries. TCRdb independently ran MiXCR on the multiplex PCR reads; one entry per CDR3 protein. In the table there are almost 450,000 distinct CDR3 sequences, roughly 17% of which are singletons. These records were also assigned to another study, of T cells in Graves' hyperthyroidism and ophthalmopathy.

This sample comprised peripheral blood mononuclear cells (PBMCs), obtained at new diagnosis, from a patient treated with antithyroid drugs. The receptor set was obtained from a woman aged 25 to 39 with Graves disease.

This clonotype was observed once. Since a much larger clone is just one base distant, this may be a read error. The CDR3 sequence: CTSSGQRGIQYF. The CDR3 DNA is TGTACCAGCTCCGGACAGAGGGGCATTCAGTACTTC. The chain employs TRBV18 and TRBJ2-4; the D gene is possibly TRBD1 (6 bases). Germline lookup yields CDR1 KGHSH and CDR2 LQKENI. The CDR3 is made up of 12 amino acids.

This clonotype was detected ten times or more. This chain joins TRBV28 and TRBJ2-7, with a weak D call TRBD1 (6 bases). Germline assignment: CDR1 MDHEN and CDR2 SYDVKM. The CDR3 runs to 14 residues. The V gene lost 5 bases and the J gene lost 11 bases, with 22 bases spanning the gap. The CDR3 nucleotides read TGTGCCAGCAGTCCACCGACAGGCAAGCGTTTGGAGTACTTC. Translating gives CASSPPTGKRLEYF.